Sequencing of this TCR beta chain was carried out in a study of T cell clonality in common variable immunodeficiency. This clone was seen many times. Its antigen is unknown. The read falls 3 residues short of the CDR3 end, and the missing part is taken from the germline J gene. Profiling relied on immunoSEQ multiplex PCR, and the TCRdb table lists in-frame clones only, not all of them. This repertoire holds 40,000 to 50,000 clones, and none appear only once. Study-level findings and limits: Fewer TCRbeta clones were shared among CVID subjects than controls.

There are 15 residues in the CDR3. Germline values: CDR1 DFQATT, CDR2 SNEGSKA (reference sequence). V lost 0 bases, J lost 4 bases, and 12 bases lay in between. The sample was peripheral blood mononuclear cells. This chain connects TRBV20-1 to TRBJ1-4; D is perhaps TRBD1 (5 bases). This TCR was sampled from a person aged 18 to 70 in good health. The CDR3 is CSARDVGGNNEKLFF. The sequenced part of the CDR3 DNA is TGCAGTGCTAGAGATGTGGGGGGAAATAATGAAAAA.